This T cell receptor (beta chain) stems from a study of blood T cell repertoires in COVID-19. In the authors' workflow: Quantification of nucleated cells was approximated via reference gene primer amplification. Clones were sequenced by immunoSEQ multiplex PCR, and TCRdb holds only the in-frame ones, with some missing. V, J and clone size were drawn from that table, and D and trimming were deduced from the DNA. The data contain tens of thousands of clones, roughly 87% of them singletons. During active infection, Seattle patients enrolled and were then monitored through disease. The germline CDR1 and CDR2 sequences are MDHEN and SYDVKM. CDR3 length: 15 amino acids. After removal of 6 bases from V and 3 bases from J, the junction contained 4 bases not matched to a gene.

Sequencing input: peripheral blood. The receptor comes from an older woman with COVID-19, enrolled during active disease. V gene TRBV28 combines with J gene TRBJ2-3; TRBD1 aligns across 12 bases. For the CDR3, the DNA is TGTGCCAGCAGCTTGGGACAGGGGGCAACAGATACGCAGTATTTT. This codes for CASSLGQGATDTQYF.